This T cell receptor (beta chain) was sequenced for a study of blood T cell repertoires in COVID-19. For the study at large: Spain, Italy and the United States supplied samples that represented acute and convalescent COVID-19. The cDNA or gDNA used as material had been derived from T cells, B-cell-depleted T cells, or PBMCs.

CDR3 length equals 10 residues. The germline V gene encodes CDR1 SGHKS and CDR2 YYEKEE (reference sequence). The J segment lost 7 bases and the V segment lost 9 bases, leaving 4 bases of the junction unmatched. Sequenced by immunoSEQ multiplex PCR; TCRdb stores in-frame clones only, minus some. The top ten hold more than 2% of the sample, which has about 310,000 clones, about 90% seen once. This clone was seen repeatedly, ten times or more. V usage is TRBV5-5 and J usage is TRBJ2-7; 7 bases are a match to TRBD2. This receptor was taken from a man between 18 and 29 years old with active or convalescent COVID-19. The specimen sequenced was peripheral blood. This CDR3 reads CATYGGEQYF. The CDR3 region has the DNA TGTGCCACTTACGGGGGGGAGCAGTACTTC.